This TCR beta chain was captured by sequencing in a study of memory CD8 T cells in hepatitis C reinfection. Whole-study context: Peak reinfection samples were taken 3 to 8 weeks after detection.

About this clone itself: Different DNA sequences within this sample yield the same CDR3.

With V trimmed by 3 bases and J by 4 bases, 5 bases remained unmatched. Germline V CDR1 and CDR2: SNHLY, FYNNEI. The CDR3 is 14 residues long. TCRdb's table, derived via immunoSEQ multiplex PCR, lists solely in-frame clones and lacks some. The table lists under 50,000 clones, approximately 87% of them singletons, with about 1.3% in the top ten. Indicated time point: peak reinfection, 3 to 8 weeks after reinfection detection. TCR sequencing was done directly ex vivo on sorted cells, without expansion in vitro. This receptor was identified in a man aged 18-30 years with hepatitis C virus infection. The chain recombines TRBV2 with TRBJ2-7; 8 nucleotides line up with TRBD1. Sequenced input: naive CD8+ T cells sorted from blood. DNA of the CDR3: TGTGCCAGCAGTGATCCGCGACAGGGGTACGAGCAGTACGTC. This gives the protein CASSDPRQGYEQYV.